This note documents a single T cell receptor beta chain sequence. These data are taken from a study of blood T cell repertoires in COVID-19. For the study at large: Both acute and convalescent COVID-19 samples were obtained from the United States, Italy and Spain. The cDNA or gDNA used as material had been derived from T cells, B-cell-depleted T cells, or PBMCs.

V was trimmed by 4 bases and J by 6 bases, leaving 5 bases between them. The CDR3 extends over 11 amino acids. Germline values: CDR1 SGHAT, CDR2 FQNNGV. Authors' analysis steps: The authors estimated nucleated cell counts from reference gene primer amplification. Using immunoSEQ multiplex PCR, the repertoire was profiled, and TCRdb retains in-frame clones only, with some absent. That table is the source of V, J and clone size, and D and trimming were worked out from the DNA. The table includes under 100,000 clones, roughly four fifths detected once. This receptor was obtained from a man aged 55-75 years with acute or convalescent COVID-19. Input material: peripheral blood. The V gene is TRBV11-2, the J gene TRBJ2-3; weak D call: TRBD2 (5 bases). The CDR3 coding sequence is TGTGCCAGCAGCTGGAGGGATACGCAGTATTTT. It translates to CASSWRDTQYF.